One and the same sample provided the 22 T cell receptor beta chains below, sequenced in a study of T-cell memory formation after mild COVID-19. Each CDR3 protein gets one entry after TCRdb re-called the 5' RACE reads with MiXCR. Of 130,000 to 150,000 distinct CDR3 sequences in the sample, approximately 5.7% are singletons; the top ten hold more than 2%. Sequencing was done on a sample of PBMCs or a T cell subset sorted from them (not recorded which). These receptors all stem from an adult woman who had mild COVID-19 (a few samples of this study predate the infection). Cell type and time point are not known.

In this sample, this clonotype turned up many times. The genes are TRBV11-3 and TRBJ2-7; D not certain. Germline CDR1 reads SGHNT; CDR2 reads YENEEA. The CDR3 has 14 amino acids. The V and J ends lost 5 bases and 4 bases respectively, with 15 bases between them. CDR3 DNA sequence: TGTGCCAGCAGCCCTCAGGCGTCAGATTACGAGCAGTACTTC. This encodes CASSPQASDYEQYF.

In this sample, this clonotype turned up many times. The chain links TRBV20-1 to TRBJ2-1, with a weak D call TRBD2 (5 bases). The germline V and J ends were trimmed by 0 bases and 7 bases, with 7 bases remaining between them. Germline V gene sequence: CDR1 DFQATT, CDR2 SNEGSKA (reference sequence). This CDR3 comprises 12 residues. The CDR3 DNA reads TGCAGTGCTAGAGAGCCGGGGAATGAGCAGTTCTTC. Protein sequence: CSAREPGNEQFF.

A few counts support this clonotype. The chain is built from TRBV6-6 and TRBJ1-5; D unresolved. The ends were cut back, 5 bases at V and 0 bases at J, with 8 bases in the middle. Looked up from germline, CDR1 is MNHNY and CDR2 is SVGAGI (reference sequence). The CDR3 contains 14 residues. As DNA, the CDR3 is TGTGCCAGCAGTGGGAGCTATAGCAATCAGCCCCAGCATTTT. This translates into CASSGSYSNQPQHF.

This clonotype was counted many times. The chain employs TRBV21-1 and TRBJ2-5; the table calls TRBD1, which could not be checked here. TRBV21-1 is a pseudogene locus. This CDR3 is 16 amino acids long. The CDR3 region has the DNA TGTGCCAGCAGCAAAGTGGTACAGGGGGGAGGCGAGACCCAGTACTTC. This encodes CASSKVVQGGGETQYF.

The chain is built from TRBV7-6 and TRBJ2-2; D possibly matches TRBD1 or TRBD2 (5 bases each). The V gene lost 6 bases and the J gene lost 4 bases, with 12 bases spanning the gap. The germline gives CDR1 SGHVS, CDR2 FNYEAQ. The CDR3 is 14 amino acids. The CDR3 protein is CASRQGRGTGELFF. The CDR3 DNA reads TGTGCCAGCAGGCAGGGACGTGGCACCGGGGAGCTGTTTTTT.

This clonotype occurred a few times. The chain carries TRBV9 and TRBJ2-1; TRBD2 matches at 12 bases. This CDR3 has 15 residues. Germline CDR1 and CDR2: SGDLS and YYNGEE. V was pared by 4 bases and J by 8 bases, with 7 bases of the junction left unmatched. CDR3 DNA sequence: TGTGCCAGCAGCCCCCGGACTAGCGGGAACCATGAGCAGTTCTTC. Amino acid sequence: CASSPRTSGNHEQFF.

This clonotype was observed a handful of times. The V and J genes are TRBV14 and TRBJ1-4, with D possibly being TRBD1 (6 bases). The CDR3 consists of 15 residues. The V gene lost 3 bases and the J gene lost 8 bases, with 16 bases spanning the gap. The germline CDR1 and CDR2 sequences are SGHDN and FVKESK. CDR3 in DNA: TGTGCCAGCAGCCACGTCTGGGGGGCGGGAGAAAAACTGTTTTTT. It is translated as CASSHVWGAGEKLFF. The whole variable domain, remainder taken from reference TRBV14 and TRBJ1-4, is EAGVTQFPSHSVIEKGQTVTLRCDPISGHDNLYWYRRVMGKEIKFLLHFVKESKQDESGMPNNRFLAERTGGTYSTLKVQPAELEDSGVYFCASSHVWGAGEKLFFGSGTQLSVL.

This clonotype has a handful of counts. The chain uses TRBV23-1 and TRBJ2-1, with D possibly TRBD2 on 6 matching bases. TRBV23-1 carries the ORF label, with uncertain function. This CDR3 region has 18 residues. Trimming cost V 2 bases and J 6 bases, with 23 bases left between them. The DNA of the CDR3 is TGCGCCAGCAGTCAACACTTAGAGGGGAGGCTGGCCACCAATGAGCAGTTCTTC. Translating gives CASSQHLEGRLATNEQFF.

This clonotype has ten or more counts. The genes are TRBV20-1 and TRBJ2-2; weak D call: TRBD1 (6 bases). The CDR3 runs to 14 residues. Trimming shortened V by 6 bases and J by 3 bases, and 14 bases separated the two germline ends. Germline V lookup: CDR1 DFQATT, CDR2 SNEGSKA (reference sequence). The CDR3 is CSATRDTYTGELFF. CDR3 sequence (DNA): TGCAGTGCCACTCGGGACACGTACACCGGGGAGCTGTTTTTT.

This clonotype appeared a few times. The V call is TRBV12-3 or TRBV12-4, the J call TRBJ1-6, with D tentatively TRBD1 (6 bases). Trimming removed 6 bases at V and 5 bases at J, with 14 bases between. The CDR3 is made up of 15 amino acids. In DNA form, the CDR3 reads TGTGCCAGCAGGAACGCTCAGGGGAATAATTCACCCCTCCACTTT. Protein product: CASRNAQGNNSPLHF.

The rearrangement joins TRBV6-5 to TRBJ1-1; D is perhaps TRBD1 (5 bases). This CDR3 comprises 14 residues. Trimming stripped 6 bases from V and 5 bases from J, with 16 bases between. Germline V CDR1 and CDR2: MNHEY, SVGAGI. The CDR3 DNA is TGTGCCAGCAGCTCTCCTGGGGGATCTACTGAAGCTTTCTTT. Translating gives CASSSPGGSTEAFF.

The chain recombines TRBV5-4 with TRBJ1-6; no clear D. This CDR3 has 12 residues. From germline, CDR1 is SGHNT and CDR2 YYREEE (reference sequence). Trimming shortened V by 4 bases and J by 7 bases, and 6 bases separated the two germline ends. In DNA form, the CDR3 reads TGTGCCAGCAGCAACGAGAATTCACCCCTCCACTTT. This codes for CASSNENSPLHF. Filled out from reference TRBV5-4 and TRBJ1-6, the complete variable domain reads ETGVTQSPTHLIKTRGQQVTLRCSSQSGHNTVSWYQQALGQGPQFIFQYYREEENGRGNFPPRFSGLQFPNYSSELNVNALELDDSALYLCASSNENSPLHFGNGTRLTVT.

This clonotype was counted at least ten times. V usage is TRBV5-1 and J usage is TRBJ2-7; 9 bases line up with TRBD1. V shed 4 bases, J shed 5 bases, and the junction held 10 bases outside the gene matches. This CDR3 region has 15 residues. CDR1 is SGHRS, CDR2 YFSETQ, per germline. The DNA for the CDR3 is TGCGCCAGCAGCCACACACAGGGGGCGCTCCACGAGCAGTACTTC. This encodes CASSHTQGALHEQYF.

The chain uses TRBV7-2 and TRBJ2-3; 7 nucleotides line up with TRBD2. V was pared by 1 base and J by 4 bases, with 8 bases of the junction left unmatched. CDR3 size: 16 residues. Germline V gene sequence: CDR1 SGHTA, CDR2 FQGNSA. In nucleotides, the CDR3 is TGTGCCAGCAGCTTAGATCGGGCGGGAGCTGCAGATACGCAGTATTTT. Amino acid sequence: CASSLDRAGAADTQYF.

This clonotype has only a few counts. The chain couples TRBV5-1 to TRBJ2-3, with D tentatively TRBD1 or TRBD2 (7 bases each). Germline assignment: CDR1 SGHRS and CDR2 YFSETQ. V lost 6 bases to trimming and J lost 5 bases, with 19 bases between them. This CDR3 has 15 amino acids. The CDR3 region is CASTLGGGVGDTQYF. CDR3 in DNA: TGCGCCAGCACCCTGGGAGGGGGCGTCGGAGATACGCAGTATTTT.

This clonotype came up many times. The gene calls are TRBV12-3 or TRBV12-4 and TRBJ2-3; D gene unclear. This CDR3 has 12 amino acids. Trimming removed 5 bases at V and 6 bases at J, with 9 bases between. DNA of the CDR3: TGTGCCAGCAGTACCGGACGGGATACGCAGTATTTT. This encodes CASSTGRDTQYF.

The chain couples TRBV20-1 to TRBJ2-1, with a possible D match to TRBD2 (6 bases). The V gene's germline CDR1 is DFQATT and CDR2 SNEGSKA (reference sequence). The CDR3 is made up of 17 amino acids. V shed 0 bases and J shed 2 bases, with 17 bases lying between them. The CDR3 bases are TGCAGTGCTAGAGATATGAGCGGGCGGCGGACCTACAATGAGCAGTTCTTC. Protein sequence: CSARDMSGRRTYNEQFF.

The V and J genes are TRBV24-1 and TRBJ2-5, with D perhaps matching TRBD1 or TRBD2 (5 bases each). The CDR3 consists of 12 residues. Looked up from germline, CDR1 is KGHDR and CDR2 is SFDVKD. V shed 3 bases and J shed 9 bases, with 10 bases lying between them. As DNA, the CDR3 is TGTGCCACCAGTGATGGGGGAGAAGCCCAGTACTTC. Protein product: CATSDGGEAQYF.

This clonotype was found a few times. The CDR3 coding sequence is TGTGCCAGCAGCCCGGGGACAGGGAGGGCAGATACGCAGTATTTT. It specifies CASSPGTGRADTQYF. This sequence joins TRBV7-2 and TRBJ2-3, with 9 positions matching TRBD1. After removal of 5 bases from V and 4 bases from J, the junction contained 7 bases not matched to a gene. The germline gives CDR1 SGHTA, CDR2 FQGNSA. The CDR3 length is 15 residues.

The chain recombines TRBV6-2 or TRBV6-3 with TRBJ1-4; perhaps TRBD1 as D (5 bases). The germline CDR1 and CDR2 sequences are MNHEY and SVGEGT. Between the trimmed V and J ends, which lost 6 bases and 0 bases, there was a span of 8 bases. The CDR3 is made up of 14 amino acids. The CDR3 DNA reads TGTGCCAGCAGAAGGGGTGCAACTAATGAAAAACTGTTTTTT. It encodes CASRRGATNEKLFF.

This clonotype was counted only a few times. The chain uses TRBV14 and TRBJ1-1; D is unclear. This CDR3 contains 13 residues. The V gene's germline CDR1 is SGHDN and CDR2 FVKESK. V was shortened by 4 bases and J by 0 bases, with 6 bases between the two germline ends. The CDR3 DNA reads as TGTGCCAGCAGCCGGGTAGTGAACACTGAAGCTTTCTTT. This encodes CASSRVVNTEAFF.

In this sample, this clonotype turned up a few times. The chain combines TRBV5-1 with TRBJ2-3, with D uncertain. The V gene's germline CDR1 is SGHRS and CDR2 YFSETQ. The V gene lost 7 bases and the J gene lost 1 base, with 16 bases spanning the gap. The CDR3 covers 15 residues. CDR3 coding DNA: TGCGCCAGCCTAAAGGCCCGACTTGGCACAGATACGCAGTATTTT. Protein product: CASLKARLGTDTQYF.